This section outlines one T cell receptor beta chain sequence together with its context. Its antigen remains unknown. Trimming left V 0 bases short and J 2 bases short, with 10 bases between. CDR3 size: 15 residues. The germline gives CDR1 SGDLS, CDR2 YYNGEE. These data come from a study of T cell repertoires in cytomegalovirus infection. Turning to the study itself: The authors relied on CMV epitopes, both recently identified HLA-C-restricted and well-studied HLA-B-restricted. An indication of both CMV infection and matching HLA type came from public TCR beta signatures.

From the reads, TCRdb called clonotypes with MiXCR, one entry per CDR3 protein. This table holds approximately 990,000 distinct CDR3 sequences, around 31% found once. The clonotype originates from a human donor in good health (CMV status not recorded). Some clones in this sample may be carry-over from other donors' samples. This chain joins TRBV9 and TRBJ2-3, with a weak D call TRBD2 (5 bases). The specimen comprised cultured CD8+ T cells from PBMCs, sampled from culture after CMV antigen stimulation. Here the CDR3 DNA reads TGTGCCAGCAGCGTAGACGGGGTGGACACAGATACGCAGTATTTT. Translating it yields CASSVDGVDTDTQYF.